This TCR beta chain was recorded in a study of vaccination and CD4 T cells after COVID-19. Study in general: The interval from dose two to post-vaccine sampling had a median of roughly 70 days, and it ranged from 14 to 241.

Study results and limitations: Vaccine-specific clones in convalescent patients were spike mono-reactive in 304 of 307 cases.

This CDR3 spans 19 amino acids. The germline V gene encodes CDR1 LGHNA and CDR2 YSLEER. Trimming took 0 bases from V and 0 from J, leaving 15 bases between them. About this clonotype itself: Its antigen is not known.

The assay that was used to sequence DNA from cultured CD4+ T cells was the Oncomine TCR Beta short-read assay. TCRdb passed the PCR reads through MiXCR, listing each CDR3 protein once. The table has 15,000 to 20,000 distinct CDR3 sequences, over 45% seen once. Treatment reported: approximately 9-day PBMC culture with coronavirus spike peptide pools or control peptides (ViraFEST assay). Sequencing was done on a sample of CD4+ T cells from blood, cultured in vitro. This rearrangement joins TRBV4-3 to TRBJ1-6; D is uncertain. The origin of this receptor is a human donor who had recovered from COVID-19. CDR3 nucleotides: TGCGCCAGCAGCCAAGATTGGGCTCCCCAGAGCTCCTATAATTCACCCCTCCACTTT. It encodes CASSQDWAPQSSYNSPLHF.